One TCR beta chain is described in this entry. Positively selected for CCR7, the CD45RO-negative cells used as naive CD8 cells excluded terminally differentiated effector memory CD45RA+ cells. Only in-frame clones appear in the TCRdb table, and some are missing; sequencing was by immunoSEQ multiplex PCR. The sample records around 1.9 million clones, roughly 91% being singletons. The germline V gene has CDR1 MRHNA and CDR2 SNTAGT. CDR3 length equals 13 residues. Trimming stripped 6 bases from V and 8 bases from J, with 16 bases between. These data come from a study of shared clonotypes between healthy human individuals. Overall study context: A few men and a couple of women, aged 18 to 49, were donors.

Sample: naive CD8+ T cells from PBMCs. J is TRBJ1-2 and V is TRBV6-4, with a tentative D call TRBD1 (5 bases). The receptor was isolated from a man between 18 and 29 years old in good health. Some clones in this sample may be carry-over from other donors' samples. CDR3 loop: CASSGDGMVGYTF. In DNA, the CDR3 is TGTGCCAGCAGCGGGGACGGTATGGTGGGCTACACCTTC.